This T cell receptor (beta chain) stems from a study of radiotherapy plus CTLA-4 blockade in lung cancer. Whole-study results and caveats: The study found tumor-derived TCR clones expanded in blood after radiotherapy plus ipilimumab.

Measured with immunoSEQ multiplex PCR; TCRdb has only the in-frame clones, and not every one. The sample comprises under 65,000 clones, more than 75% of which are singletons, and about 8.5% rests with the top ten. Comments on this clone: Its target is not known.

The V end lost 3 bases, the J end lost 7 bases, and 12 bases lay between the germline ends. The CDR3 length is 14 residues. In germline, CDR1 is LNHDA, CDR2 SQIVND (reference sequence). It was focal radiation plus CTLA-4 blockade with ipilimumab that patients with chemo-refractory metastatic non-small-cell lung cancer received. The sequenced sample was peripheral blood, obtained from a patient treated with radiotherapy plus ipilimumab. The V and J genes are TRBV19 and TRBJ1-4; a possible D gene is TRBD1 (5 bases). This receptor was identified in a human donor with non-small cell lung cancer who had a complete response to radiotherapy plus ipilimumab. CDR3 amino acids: CASSMGQGGEKLFF. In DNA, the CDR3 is TGTGCCAGTAGTATGGGGCAGGGTGGTGAAAAACTGTTTTTT.